This T cell receptor beta chain is from a study of blood T cell repertoires in COVID-19. Germline lookup yields CDR1 SGHTA and CDR2 FQGTGA. CDR3 length: 16 residues. Trimming stripped 0 bases from V and 4 bases from J, with 12 bases between. Method: immunoSEQ multiplex PCR; TCRdb's copy keeps in-frame clones and lacks some. This table has about 140,000 clones, 85% to 90% appearing once. The sequence came from a woman over 75 with acute or convalescent COVID-19. The rearrangement links TRBV7-3 to TRBJ2-2, with a weak D call TRBD2 (6 bases). Input material: peripheral blood. Here the CDR3 reads CASSLTGGNPTGELFF. CDR3 in DNA: TGTGCCAGCAGCTTAACGGGCGGGAACCCCACCGGGGAGCTGTTTTTT.